The clone carrying this TCR beta chain showed up just once. Its target is unknown. This entry belongs to a study of vaccination and CD4 T cells after COVID-19. Turning to the study itself: There were six male and four female convalescents, and two of them were Hispanic. Study results and limitations: Reactive clone data from convalescent patients indicated a median of approximately 86% appearing only post-vaccination.

Treatment specified: roughly 11-day PBMC culture with coronavirus spike peptide pools or control peptides (ViraFEST assay). The germline CDR1 and CDR2 sequences are KGHSH and LQKENI. After removal of 3 bases from V and 9 bases from J, the junction contained 6 bases not matched to a gene. This CDR3 comprises 13 residues. Once obtained from cultured CD4+ T cells, the DNA was sequenced using the Oncomine TCR Beta short-read assay. TCRdb reprocessed the PCR reads via MiXCR and lists one record per CDR3 protein. The sample lists more than 10,000 distinct CDR3 sequences, over 55% occurring once. The receptor was isolated from a human donor who had recovered from COVID-19. The sequenced sample consisted of CD4+ T cells from blood, cultured in vitro. V gene TRBV18 combines with J gene TRBJ2-5, with TRBD2 matching over 8 bases. The CDR3 is CASSPDGRGAQYF. The CDR3 DNA reads TGTGCCAGCTCACCTGATGGGCGGGGGGCCCAGTACTTC.